The clone carrying this T cell receptor beta chain came up a few times. In TCRdb, the 5' RACE reads were re-called with MiXCR into one record per CDR3 protein. The sample holds about 200,000 distinct CDR3 sequences, over 9.5% seen once. These data come from a study of T-cell memory formation after mild COVID-19. CDR3 length: 11 residues. Looked up from germline, CDR1 is KGHSH and CDR2 is LQKENI. V lost 5 bases, J lost 8 bases, and 9 bases lay in between. The sequenced sample consisted of PBMCs or a T cell subset sorted from them (not recorded which). This TCR was sampled from a man aged 18 to 30 who had mild COVID-19 (a few samples of this study predate the infection). Cell type and time point are not known. V is TRBV18 and J is TRBJ1-1; weak D call: TRBD1 (5 bases). In DNA form, the CDR3 reads TGTGCCAGCTCAGCCAGGGTCGAAGCTTTCTTT. Amino acid sequence: CASSARVEAFF.